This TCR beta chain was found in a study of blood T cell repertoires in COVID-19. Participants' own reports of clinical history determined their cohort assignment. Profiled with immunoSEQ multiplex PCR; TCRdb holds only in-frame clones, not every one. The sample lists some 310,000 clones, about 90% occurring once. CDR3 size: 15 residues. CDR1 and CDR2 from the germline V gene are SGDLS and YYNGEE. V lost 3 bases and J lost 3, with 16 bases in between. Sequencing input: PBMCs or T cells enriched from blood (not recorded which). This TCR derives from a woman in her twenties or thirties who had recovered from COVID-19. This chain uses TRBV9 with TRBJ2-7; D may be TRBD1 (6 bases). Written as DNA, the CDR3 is TGTGCCAGCAGCGCCTCGACAGGAACTATCTACGAGCAGTACTTC. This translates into CASSASTGTIYEQYF.